These 11 T cell receptor beta chains originate from one sample sequenced in a study of cytomegalovirus exposure and HLA in healthy donors. The PCR was carried out with 60 Vbeta primers and 13 Jbeta primers. Profiling relied on immunoSEQ multiplex PCR, and the TCRdb table lists in-frame clones only, not all of them. The sample includes some 130,000 clones, around three quarters seen only once; the top ten take 6.5%. The sample taken for sequencing was PBMCs. The source is a man aged 35 to 55 in good health and CMV-seropositive.

Notes on this clone: This specimen includes other DNA sequences encoding the same CDR3. The chain recombines TRBV5-1 with TRBJ2-3; 7 nucleotides align to TRBD2. The CDR3 spans 15 residues. The germline CDR1 and CDR2 sequences are SGHRS and YFSETQ. J was trimmed by 1 base and V by 5 bases; bases with no gene match: 7. The CDR3: CASSTSGAGTDTQYF. For the CDR3, the DNA is TGCGCCAGCAGTACAAGCGGGGCCGGCACAGATACGCAGTATTTT.

The rearrangement links TRBV19 to TRBJ2-2; D is unresolved. This CDR3 is 12 amino acids long. Between the trimmed V and J ends, which lost 10 bases and 3 bases, there was a span of 9 bases. Looked up from germline, CDR1 is LNHDA and CDR2 is SQIVND (reference sequence). CDR3: CATRLYTGELFF. CDR3 coding DNA: TGTGCCACCAGGTTATACACCGGGGAGCTGTTTTTT.

The chain combines TRBV7-6 with TRBJ1-1; maybe TRBD1 (5 bases). Germline V gives CDR1 SGHVS, CDR2 FNYEAQ. The CDR3 is 14 residues long. Trimming shortened V by 1 base and J by 3 bases, and 9 bases separated the two germline ends. The CDR3 DNA reads as TGTGCCAGCAGCTTAGTACCGGGGGACACTGAAGCTTTCTTT. Its protein is CASSLVPGDTEAFF.

The chain has TRBV9 and TRBJ2-7; D unresolved. V was shortened by 2 bases and J by 2 bases, with 11 bases between the two germline ends. The CDR3 has 14 amino acids. From germline, CDR1 is SGDLS and CDR2 YYNGEE. The CDR3 nucleotides read TGTGCCAGCAGCGTTAGAGACGGAGCCTACGAGCAGTACTTC. Amino acid sequence: CASSVRDGAYEQYF.

The rearrangement joins TRBV4-1 to TRBJ1-1, with 9 positions matching TRBD1. The V gene's germline CDR1 is MGHRA and CDR2 YSYEKL. CDR3 size: 15 residues. V was clipped by 2 bases and J by 5 bases; unmatched bases: 6. CDR3 sequence: CASSQPRDRVTEAFF. As DNA, the CDR3 is TGCGCCAGCAGCCAACCCCGGGACAGGGTAACTGAAGCTTTCTTT.

The rearrangement joins TRBV6-5 to TRBJ2-5, with unresolved D. The assigned J gene may be wrong: the sequence end matches TRBJ2-7 better. The length of the CDR3 is 15 residues. Germline V CDR1 and CDR2: MNHEY, SVGAGI. CDR3 in DNA: TGTGCCAGCAGTTATTCAGTGAGCGAAGGATACGAGCAGTACTTC. Translation: CASSYSVSEGYEQYF.

The chain carries TRBV18 and TRBJ2-5; no clear D. Germline assignment: CDR1 KGHSH and CDR2 LQKENI. Trimming took 3 bases from V and 4 from J, leaving 6 bases between them. This CDR3 contains 12 residues. The CDR3 coding sequence is TGTGCCAGCTCACCCCTTCGAGAGACCCAGTACTTC. This gives the protein CASSPLRETQYF.

This chain uses TRBV19 with TRBJ2-1; D may be TRBD1 (6 bases). Trimming removed 4 bases from V and 3 bases from J, with 7 bases in between. Germline assignment: CDR1 LNHDA and CDR2 SQIVND (reference sequence). The CDR3 runs to 13 residues. The CDR3 is CASSRQDYNEQFF. In DNA form, the CDR3 reads TGTGCCAGTAGTAGACAGGACTACAATGAGCAGTTCTTC.

The chain is built from TRBV7-9 and TRBJ2-1, with D possibly TRBD1 on 5 matching bases. Looked up from germline, CDR1 is SEHNR and CDR2 is FQNEAQ (reference sequence). The length of the CDR3 is 15 residues. V dropped 5 bases and J dropped 5 bases, with 16 bases sitting between them. The CDR3 sequence: CASSKTQGIHNEQFF. The CDR3 nucleotides are TGTGCCAGCAGCAAAACGCAGGGAATTCACAATGAGCAGTTCTTC.

V usage is TRBV18 and J usage is TRBJ2-5; TRBD2 might be the D (6 bases). Germline loops: CDR1 KGHSH, CDR2 LQKENI. The CDR3 sequence is 15 residues long. V was pared by 3 bases and J by 1 base, with 12 bases between. The CDR3: CASSPRDGGQETQYF. The CDR3, as DNA: TGTGCCAGCTCACCGAGGGACGGGGGCCAAGAGACCCAGTACTTC.

This chain connects TRBV28 to TRBJ2-7, with D possibly matching TRBD2 (6 bases). The germline CDR1 and CDR2 sequences are MDHEN and SYDVKM. The CDR3 is 14 amino acids. The V gene lost 6 bases and the J gene lost 3 bases, with 15 bases spanning the gap. The CDR3 DNA is TGTGCCAGCAGCTCCCGAGGAGGGAACTACGAGCAGTACTTC. Translation: CASSSRGGNYEQYF.